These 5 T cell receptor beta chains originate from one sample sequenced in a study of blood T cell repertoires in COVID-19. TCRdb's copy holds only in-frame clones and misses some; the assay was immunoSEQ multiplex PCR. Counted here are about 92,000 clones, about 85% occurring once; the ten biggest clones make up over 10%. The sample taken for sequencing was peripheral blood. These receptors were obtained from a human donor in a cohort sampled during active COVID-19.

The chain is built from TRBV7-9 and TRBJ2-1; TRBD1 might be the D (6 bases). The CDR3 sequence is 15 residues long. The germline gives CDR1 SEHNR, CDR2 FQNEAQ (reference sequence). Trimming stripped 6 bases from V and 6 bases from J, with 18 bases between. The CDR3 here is CASSKGDKPRNEQFF. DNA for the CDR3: TGTGCCAGCAGTAAGGGGGACAAACCCCGCAATGAGCAGTTCTTC.

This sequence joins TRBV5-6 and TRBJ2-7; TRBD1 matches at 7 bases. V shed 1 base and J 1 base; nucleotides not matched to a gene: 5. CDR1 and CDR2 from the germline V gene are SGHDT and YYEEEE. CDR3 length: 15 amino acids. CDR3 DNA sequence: TGTGCCAGCAGCTTGTACAGGGGCCTTTCCTACGAGCAGTACTTC. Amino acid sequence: CASSLYRGLSYEQYF.

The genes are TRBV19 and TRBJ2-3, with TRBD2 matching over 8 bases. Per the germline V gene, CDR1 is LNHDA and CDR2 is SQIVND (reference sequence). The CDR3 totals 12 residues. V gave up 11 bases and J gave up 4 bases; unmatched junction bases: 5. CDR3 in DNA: TGTGCCTCCCGGGGGGGGGCAGATACGCAGTATTTT. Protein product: CASRGGADTQYF.

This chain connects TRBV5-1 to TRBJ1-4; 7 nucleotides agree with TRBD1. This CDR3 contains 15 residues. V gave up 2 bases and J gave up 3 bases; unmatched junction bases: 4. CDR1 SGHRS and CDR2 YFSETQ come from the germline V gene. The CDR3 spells CASSFYRGANEKLFF. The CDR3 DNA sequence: TGCGCCAGCAGCTTCTACAGGGGTGCTAATGAAAAACTGTTTTTT. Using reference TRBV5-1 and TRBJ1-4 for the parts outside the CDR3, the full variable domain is KAGVTQTPRYLIKTRGQQVTLSCSPISGHRSVSWYQQTPGQGLQFLFEYFSETQRNKGNFPGRFSGRQFSNSRSEMNVSTLELGDSALYLCASSFYRGANEKLFFGSGTQLSVL.

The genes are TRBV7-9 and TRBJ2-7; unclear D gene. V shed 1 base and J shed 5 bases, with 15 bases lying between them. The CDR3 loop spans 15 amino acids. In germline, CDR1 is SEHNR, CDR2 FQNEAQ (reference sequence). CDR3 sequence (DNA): TGTGCCAGCAGCTTAGGCAGACGTAGGCTAGACGAGCAGTACTTC. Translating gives CASSLGRRRLDEQYF.